This T cell receptor (beta chain) was observed in a study of regulatory T cells in long-lasting Graves disease. Construction of the TCR beta libraries employed iRepertoire HTBI primers in conjunction with Arm-PCR of CDR3 regions. MiXCR was run by TCRdb on the multiplex PCR reads, yielding one entry per CDR3 protein. The table includes 680,000 or so distinct CDR3 sequences, about 15% detected once. This CDR3 region has 16 residues. CDR1 is MDHEN, CDR2 SYDVKM, per germline. V was trimmed by 6 bases and J by 0 bases, leaving 18 bases between them. This clonotype showed up just a few times. This sample's time point: newly diagnosed GD, antithyroid drugs for less than 3 months. From RNA extracted from PBMCs, the TCR library was made. This sample also appeared in a second study, on T cells in Graves' hyperthyroidism and ophthalmopathy.

The rearrangement uses TRBV28 and TRBJ2-7; either TRBD1 or TRBD2 may supply D (5 bases each). Sequenced here: peripheral blood mononuclear cells (PBMCs), sampled at new diagnosis, from a patient treated with antithyroid drugs. The sequence was obtained from a woman in her 30s with Graves disease. CDR3 sequence reads: CASSRTRWGTSYEQYF. DNA of the CDR3: TGTGCCAGCAGCCGTACGCGCTGGGGGACCTCCTACGAGCAGTACTTC. Filled out from reference TRBV28 and TRBJ2-7, the complete variable domain reads DVKVTQSSRYLVKRTGEKVFLECVQDMDHENMFWYRQDPGLGLRLIYFSYDVKMKEKGDIPEGYSVSREKKERFSLILESASTNQTSMYLCASSRTRWGTSYEQYFGPGTRLTVT.